The rows below give T cell receptor beta chains drawn from one sample of a study of CD8+ T cells in alopecia areata. Sequenced by immunoSEQ multiplex PCR; TCRdb stores in-frame clones only, minus some. The sample shows approximately 130,000 clones, over 60% of them seen only once. Here the sequenced sample was CD4+ T cells sorted from blood, taken at week 4, from a patient treated with tofacitinib. The receptors originated from a human donor with alopecia areata. Each CDR3 is given with its conserved first and last residue. The order of the fields is D gene, clone size, J gene, V gene, CDR3 DNA, CDR3 protein. The D gene is left open where the match is weak. Clone size is stated in some rows and not others, as once, few, many or a class when expanded.

>TRBD2|NA|TRBJ2-7|TRBV4-1
TGCGCCAGCAGCCAAATGGACCTAGCGGTCTCCTACGAGCAGTACTTC
CASSQMDLAVSYEQYF
>NA|NA|TRBJ2-5|TRBV29-1
TGCAGCGTTTCAGGGCTCCAAGAGACCCAGTACTTC
CSVSGLQETQYF
>NA|NA|TRBJ2-1|TRBV2
TGTGCCAGCCGACGGAGCTCCTACAATGAGCAGTTCTTC
CASRRSSYNEQFF
>TRBD1|few|TRBJ1-2|TRBV30
TGTGCCGGACTCAGGGGGCGCGGCTACACCTTC
CAGLRGRGYTF
>NA|few|TRBJ1-5|TRBV27
TGTGCCAGCAGTTTGTCCGGTAGCAATCAGCCCCAGCATTTT
CASSLSGSNQPQHF
>NA|NA|TRBJ2-5|TRBV7-9
TGTGCCAGCAGCTTTGGGACAAGGCGGGGGGAGACCCAGTACTTC
CASSFGTRRGETQYF
>NA|NA|TRBJ2-6|TRBV10-3
TGTGCCATCAGCCTGAGTAGCTCTGGGGCCAACGTCCTGACTTTC
CAISLSSSGANVLTF
>TRBD1|NA|TRBJ2-3|TRBV6-6
TGTGCCAGCAAAGAGAGGGGGCTGACAGATACGCAGTATTTT
CASKERGLTDTQYF
>NA|NA|TRBJ2-7|TRBV7-2
TGTGCCAGCAGCCCTCGGTTCACCGCCTACGAGCAGTACTTC
CASSPRFTAYEQYF
>NA|NA|TRBJ1-3|TRBV29-1
TGCAGCGCCCGGGACACCAGCTCTGGAAACACCATATATTTT
CSARDTSSGNTIYF
>NA|NA|TRBJ2-5|TRBV5-1
TGCGCCAGCAGCTTGGCGGTAGAGACCCAGTACTTC
CASSLAVETQYF
>TRBD2|few|TRBJ2-1|TRBV5-1
TGCGCCAGCAGCTTGGAGTCGCGACTAGCAGATCATGAGCAGTTCTTC
CASSLESRLADHEQFF
>NA|NA|TRBJ2-5|TRBV2
TGTGCCAGCAGTGAAGGAGGCCAAGAGACCCAGTACTTC
CASSEGGQETQYF
>NA|NA|TRBJ1-2|TRBV23-1
TGCGCCAGCAGTCTTGGATCCAACTATGGCTACACCTTC
CASSLGSNYGYTF
>TRBD1|NA|TRBJ1-6|TRBV5-1
TGCGCCAGCAGCTTCGACCTGGGACAGGGTTTGAATTCACCCCTCCACTTT
CASSFDLGQGLNSPLHF